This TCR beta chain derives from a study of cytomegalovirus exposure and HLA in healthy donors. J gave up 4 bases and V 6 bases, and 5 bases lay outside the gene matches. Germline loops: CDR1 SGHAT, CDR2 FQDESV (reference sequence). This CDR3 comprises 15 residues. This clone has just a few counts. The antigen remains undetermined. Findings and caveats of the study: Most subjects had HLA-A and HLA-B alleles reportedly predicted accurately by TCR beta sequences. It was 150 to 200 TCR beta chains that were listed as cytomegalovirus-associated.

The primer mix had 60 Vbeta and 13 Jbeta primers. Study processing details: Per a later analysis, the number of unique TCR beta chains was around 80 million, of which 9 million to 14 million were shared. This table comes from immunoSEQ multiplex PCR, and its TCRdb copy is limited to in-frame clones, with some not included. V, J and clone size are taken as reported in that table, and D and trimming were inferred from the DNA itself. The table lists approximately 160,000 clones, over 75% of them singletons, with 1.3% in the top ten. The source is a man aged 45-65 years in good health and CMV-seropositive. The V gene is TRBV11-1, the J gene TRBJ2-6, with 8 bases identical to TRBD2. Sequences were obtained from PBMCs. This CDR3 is CASSRGGAGANVLTF. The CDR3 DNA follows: TGTGCCAGCAGTCGGGGGGGCGCCGGGGCCAACGTCCTGACTTTC.